This entry describes one T cell receptor beta chain. This clonotype was counted a few times. Its antigen has not been determined. Germline and junction disagree at one end, which may indicate a read error. These data belong to a study of Graves' ophthalmopathy and Graves' hyperthyroidism (dated by TCRdb to the late 2010s). Background on the whole study: Peripheral blood was collected at initial diagnosis, before any treatment. TCR beta repertoire signatures were used to distinguish Graves' ophthalmopathy from Graves' hyperthyroidism and to predict progression to ophthalmopathy. The independent validation cohort included approximately 19 hyperthyroidism patients plus 17 patients who later progressed from hyperthyroidism to ophthalmopathy. In total, 120 to 150 blood samples were TCR-sequenced: around 42 ophthalmopathy, under 85 hyperthyroidism and about 17 hyperthyroidism-to-ophthalmopathy patients. Following sample collection, hyperthyroidism patients were given methimazole at a starting dose of 30 mg daily, and ophthalmopathy patients were given high-dose intravenous methylprednisolone. To explore V-J signatures that distinguish ophthalmopathy from hyperthyroidism, a discovery set of 100 patients was enrolled, made up of 43 with ophthalmopathy and fewer than 60 with stable hyperthyroidism. T-cell repertoires of thyroid tissue and blood were compared in a handful of hyperthyroidism patients. The paper's findings and limits, for the study overall: In validation, the model predicted ophthalmopathy progression with 70.59% sensitivity and approximately 75% specificity; approximately 12 predicted patients were CT-confirmed with GO in a median of around 6 months. Sample size was not statistically predetermined, and group allocation was not concealed from the investigators. The 13-signature model separated ophthalmopathy from stable hyperthyroidism with 87.88% sensitivity and almost 84% specificity in cross-validation, and 80%/75% in the test set. Most expanded thyroid clonotypes with frequency above 0.001 were also detected in blood, suggesting blood repertoires may reflect the thyroid immune response.

The ophthalmopathy patients had moderately to severely active disease, with a Clinical Activity Score of 3 or higher, a NOSPECS grade of 4 or higher, and a disease duration of less than 3 months. Patients with other autoimmune diseases, uncontrolled infections, pregnancy or lactation were excluded. Clinical symptoms, serum thyroxine, TRAb, thyroid ultrasound and orbital computed tomography formed the basis of the diagnosis. PBMCs were isolated from about 10 ml of fresh peripheral blood by Ficoll-Paque density gradient centrifugation. Total RNA was extracted using Trizol reagent, and RNA quality was checked on an Agilent 2100 Bioanalyzer. TCR beta CDR3 regions were amplified from RNA transcripts for repertoire sequencing. The first round of RT-PCR was done with HTBI primers and the Qiagen OneStep RT-PCR kit, and was followed by a second round of multiplex PCR, then size selection and purification. The libraries underwent paired-end sequencing with 100 bp reads on an Illumina HiSeq2000. From the authors' description of their analysis: SOAPnuke was used to process the reads, throwing out any read that had adapters, had uncalled bases, had a mean Phred below 15, or lacked an exact constant-primer or identifier match. High-quality paired reads were merged with COPE v1.2.5. Clonotypes were defined as unique nucleotide sequences and were aligned to IMGT TRB V, D and J references using MiTCR v1.1. Analysis was restricted to V-J combinations with a frequency above 0.0001, which covered roughly 99% of repertoires. A TCR clonal expansion and chaos score per V-J combination was defined as the ratio of F50 clonal expansion to chaos observed in the TCRdist matrix. Welch's t-statistics and random forest were used to reduce features to some 13 V-J combinations, which were fed into a naive Bayes classifier. The similarity between thyroid and blood repertoires was quantified using the Morisita-Horn index. The raw public reads went through TCRdb reprocessing: fastp at Q25, MiXCR clone calling, in-frame beta chains kept. Each CDR3 protein gets just one entry, which takes the most common genes and DNA from the rows behind it. TCRdb's processing, not the study's, gives the V and J calls here. The sample profile shows about 740,000 distinct CDR3 sequences; roughly 40% of them were found once. The biggest ten clones account for 40% to 45% of the sample.

The CDR3 goes from the cysteine to the phenylalanine over 12 residues. CDR3 DNA only is kept here, 36 bases in frame from base 1. According to the germline V gene, CDR1 reads SGHTA and CDR2 reads FQGNSA. Recombination connected TRBV7-2 to TRBJ2-7, with the D call perhaps TRBD1 or TRBD2, as 5 bases match in each case. The sequence came from an adult man with Graves' ophthalmopathy. The sample comprised peripheral blood. The CDR3 is CASSLVGNRFSF. The nucleotide sequence reads TGTGCCAGCAGCTTAGTCGGGAACAGGTTCAGCTTC.